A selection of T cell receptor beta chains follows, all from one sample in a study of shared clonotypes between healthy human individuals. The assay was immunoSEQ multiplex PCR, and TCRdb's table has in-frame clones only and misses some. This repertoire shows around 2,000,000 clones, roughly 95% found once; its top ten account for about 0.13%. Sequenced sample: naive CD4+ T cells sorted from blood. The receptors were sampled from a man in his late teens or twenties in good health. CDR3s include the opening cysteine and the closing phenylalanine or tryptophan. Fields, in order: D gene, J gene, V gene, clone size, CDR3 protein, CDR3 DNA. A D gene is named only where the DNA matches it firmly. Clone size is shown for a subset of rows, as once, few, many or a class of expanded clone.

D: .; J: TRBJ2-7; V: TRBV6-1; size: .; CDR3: CASSKNRDAASAF; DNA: TGTGCCAGCAGCAAAAACCGGGACGCAGCCTCCGCCTTC
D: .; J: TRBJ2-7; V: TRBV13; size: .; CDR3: CASSLHRFGEAYEQYF; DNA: TGTGCCAGCAGCCTCCACCGATTCGGGGAGGCCTACGAGCAGTACTTC
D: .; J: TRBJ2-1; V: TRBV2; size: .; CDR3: CASSPNLDNEQFF; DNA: TGTGCCAGCAGTCCAAACCTCGACAATGAGCAGTTCTTC
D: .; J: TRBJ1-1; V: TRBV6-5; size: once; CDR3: CASTTPGENTEAFF; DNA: TGTGCCAGCACCACCCCAGGGGAGAACACTGAAGCTTTCTTT
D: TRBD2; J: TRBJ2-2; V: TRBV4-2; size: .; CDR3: CASSQDVSLAVTGELFF; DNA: TGTGCCAGCAGCCAAGATGTAAGCCTAGCGGTCACCGGGGAGCTGTTTTTT
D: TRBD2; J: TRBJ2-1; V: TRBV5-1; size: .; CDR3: CASSSSTGTSDGEQFF; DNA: TGCGCCAGCAGCTCAAGTACCGGGACTAGCGACGGTGAGCAGTTCTTC
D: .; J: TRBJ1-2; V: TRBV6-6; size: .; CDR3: CASSSQHSLMGYTF; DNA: TGTGCCAGCAGTTCTCAGCATTCCCTTATGGGCTACACCTTC
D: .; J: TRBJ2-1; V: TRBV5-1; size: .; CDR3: CASSLPLGDYNEQFF; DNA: TGCGCCAGCAGCCTACCTCTAGGGGATTACAATGAGCAGTTCTTC
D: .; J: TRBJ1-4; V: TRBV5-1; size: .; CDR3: CASSGGSVVNEKLFF; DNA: TGCGCCAGCAGCGGGGGATCCGTAGTTAATGAAAAACTGTTTTTT
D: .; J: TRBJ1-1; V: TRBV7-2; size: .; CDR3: CASSLAPGRGEAFF; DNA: TGTGCCAGCAGCTTAGCGCCAGGGAGGGGTGAAGCTTTCTTT
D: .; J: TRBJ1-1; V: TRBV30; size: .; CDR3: CAGESGTEAFF; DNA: TGTGCCGGGGAGTCGGGGACTGAAGCTTTCTTT
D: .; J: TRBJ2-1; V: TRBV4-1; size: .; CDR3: CASSQFPTGSNEQFF; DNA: TGCGCCAGCAGCCAATTTCCCACAGGGAGTAATGAGCAGTTCTTC
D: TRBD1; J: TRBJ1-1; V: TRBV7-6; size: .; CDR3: CASSGRQGMNTEAFF; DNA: TGTGCCAGCAGCGGACGACAGGGAATGAACACTGAAGCTTTCTTT
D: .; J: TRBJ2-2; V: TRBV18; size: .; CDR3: CASSPGETGELFF; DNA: TGTGCCAGCTCGCCGGGGGAGACCGGGGAGCTGTTTTTT
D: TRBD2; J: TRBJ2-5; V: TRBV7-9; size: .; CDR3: CASSAIGLAGTQETQYF; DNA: TGTGCCAGCAGCGCGATCGGACTAGCGGGTACTCAAGAGACCCAGTACTTC
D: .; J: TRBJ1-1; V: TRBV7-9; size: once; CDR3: CASSRGGATEAFF; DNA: TGTGCCAGCAGCCGCGGGGGGGCGACTGAAGCTTTCTTT
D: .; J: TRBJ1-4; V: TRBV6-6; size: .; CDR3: CASWGNEKLFF; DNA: TGTGCCAGCTGGGGGAATGAAAAACTGTTTTTT
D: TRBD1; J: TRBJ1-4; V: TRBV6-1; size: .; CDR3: CASSAVPGQGPTNEKLFF; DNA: TGTGCCAGCAGTGCCGTCCCGGGACAGGGCCCAACTAATGAAAAACTGTTTTTT
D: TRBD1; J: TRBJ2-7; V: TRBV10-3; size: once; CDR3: CAISESRDRGYEQYF; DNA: TGTGCCATCAGTGAGTCGCGGGACAGGGGCTACGAGCAGTACTTC
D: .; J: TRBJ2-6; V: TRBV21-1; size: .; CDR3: CASSKASKGSGANVLTF; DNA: TGTGCCAGCAGCAAAGCATCGAAGGGCTCTGGGGCCAACGTCCTGACTTTC
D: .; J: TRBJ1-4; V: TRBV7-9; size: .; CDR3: CASSSLDGVNEKLFF; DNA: TGTGCCAGCAGCTCTCTGGATGGGGTGAATGAAAAACTGTTTTTT
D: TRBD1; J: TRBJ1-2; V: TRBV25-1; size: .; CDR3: CASRPAPGGDGYTF; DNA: TGTGCCAGCAGGCCCGCCCCAGGGGGCGATGGCTACACCTTC
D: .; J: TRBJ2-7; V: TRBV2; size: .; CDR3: CASSIEGTYEQYF; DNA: TGTGCCAGCAGTATAGAGGGTACCTACGAGCAGTACTTC
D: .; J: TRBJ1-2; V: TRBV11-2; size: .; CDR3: CASSLGGRSGYTF; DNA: TGTGCCAGCAGCTTAGGGGGACGAAGTGGCTACACCTTC
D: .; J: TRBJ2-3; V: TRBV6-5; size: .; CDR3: CASSLGTAQYF; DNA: TGTGCCAGCAGTCTTGGGACGGCGCAGTATTTT
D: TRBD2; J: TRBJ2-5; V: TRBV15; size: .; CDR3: CATSRDPAGAGTQYF; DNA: TGTGCCACCAGCAGAGATCCAGCGGGGGCTGGGACCCAGTACTTC
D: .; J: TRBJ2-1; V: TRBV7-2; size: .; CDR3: CASSLAGEPNEQFF; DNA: TGTGCCAGCAGCTTAGCGGGAGAGCCTAATGAGCAGTTCTTC
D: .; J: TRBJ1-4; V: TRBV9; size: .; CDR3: CASSPGGGTVTNEKLFF; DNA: TGTGCCAGCAGCCCCGGGGGGGGTACAGTCACTAATGAAAAACTGTTTTTT
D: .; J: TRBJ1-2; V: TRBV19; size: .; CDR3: CASSNPSLNYGYTF; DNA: TGTGCCAGTAGTAACCCCTCCCTCAACTATGGCTACACCTTC
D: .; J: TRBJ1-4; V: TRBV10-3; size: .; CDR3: CATCNGANEKLFF; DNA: TGTGCCACTTGTAATGGGGCCAATGAAAAACTGTTTTTT
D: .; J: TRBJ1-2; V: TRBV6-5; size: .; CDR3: CASSYLGALDYGYTF; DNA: TGTGCCAGCAGTTACTTGGGGGCCTTAGACTATGGCTACACCTTC
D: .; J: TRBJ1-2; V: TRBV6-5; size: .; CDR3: CASSYGRGDGYTF; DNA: TGTGCCAGCAGTTACGGTAGAGGAGACGGCTACACCTTC
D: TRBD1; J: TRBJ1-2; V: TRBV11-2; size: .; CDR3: CASSSPDRPGRDYGYTF; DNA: TGTGCCAGCAGCTCCCCGGACAGGCCCGGTCGAGACTATGGCTACACCTTC
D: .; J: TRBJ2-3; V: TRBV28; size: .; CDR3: CASSLRRTDTQYF; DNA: TGTGCCAGCAGTTTGCGTAGGACAGATACGCAGTATTTT
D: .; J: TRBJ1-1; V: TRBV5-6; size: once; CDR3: CASSLRSIGSTEAFF; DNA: TGTGCCAGCAGCTTAAGAAGTATAGGGTCCACTGAAGCTTTCTTT
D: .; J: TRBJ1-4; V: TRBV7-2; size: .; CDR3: CASSLTPWKLFF; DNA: TGTGCCAGCAGCTTAACCCCGTGGAAACTGTTTTTT
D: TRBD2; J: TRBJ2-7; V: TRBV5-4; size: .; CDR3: CASNVLAGAYEQYF; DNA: TGTGCCAGCAACGTCTTAGCGGGAGCTTACGAGCAGTACTTC
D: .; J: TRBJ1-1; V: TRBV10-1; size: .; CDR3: CASSAVFQGGAFF; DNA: TGCGCCAGCAGTGCCGTCTTCCAAGGGGGGGCTTTCTTT
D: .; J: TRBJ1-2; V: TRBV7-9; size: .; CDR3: CASSLESRESGYTF; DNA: TGTGCCAGCAGCTTAGAATCCAGGGAGAGTGGCTACACCTTC
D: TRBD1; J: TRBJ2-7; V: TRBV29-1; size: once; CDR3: CSVMTGTGPSYEQYF; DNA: TGCAGCGTGATGACCGGGACAGGGCCCTCCTACGAGCAGTACTTC
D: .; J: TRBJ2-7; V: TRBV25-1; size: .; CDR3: CASRRGFYEQYF; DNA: TGTGCCAGCCGCCGGGGCTTCTACGAGCAGTACTTC
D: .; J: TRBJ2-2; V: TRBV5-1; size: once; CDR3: CASSLEAGAAGELFF; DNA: TGCGCCAGCAGCTTGGAGGCAGGGGCGGCCGGGGAGCTGTTTTTT
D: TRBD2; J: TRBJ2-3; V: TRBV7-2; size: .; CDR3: CASSLVPSGSDTQYF; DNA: TGTGCCAGCAGCTTAGTGCCTAGCGGGAGTGATACGCAGTATTTT
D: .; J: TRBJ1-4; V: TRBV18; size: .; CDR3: CASSPGPSWKLFF; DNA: TGTGCCAGCTCACCAGGGCCTAGTTGGAAACTGTTTTTT
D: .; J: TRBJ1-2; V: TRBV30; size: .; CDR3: CAWSGKRKEGYTF; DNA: TGTGCCTGGAGTGGGAAAAGGAAAGAGGGCTACACCTTC
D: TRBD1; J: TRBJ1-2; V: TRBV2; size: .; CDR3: CASNPDRGPFNYGYTF; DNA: TGTGCCAGCAATCCGGACAGGGGCCCTTTTAACTATGGCTACACCTTC
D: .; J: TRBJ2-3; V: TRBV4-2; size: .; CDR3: CASSQGERLYTQYF; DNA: TGTGCCAGCAGCCAAGGAGAGCGGTTGTATACGCAGTATTTT
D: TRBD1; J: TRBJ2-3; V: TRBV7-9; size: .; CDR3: CASSRQGSLGTDTQYF; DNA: TGTGCCAGCAGCCGACAGGGCTCCCTGGGCACAGATACGCAGTATTTT
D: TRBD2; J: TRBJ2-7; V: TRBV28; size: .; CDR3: CASSPPRGGYEQYF; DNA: TGTGCCAGCAGTCCCCCCCGGGGGGGCTACGAGCAGTACTTC
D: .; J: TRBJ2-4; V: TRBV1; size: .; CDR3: CTSSRPVLAGDGIQYF; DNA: TGCACCAGCAGCCGCCCCGTACTAGCGGGAGACGGCATTCAGTACTTC
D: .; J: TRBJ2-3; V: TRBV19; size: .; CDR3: CASRDWSASPLTDTQYF; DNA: TGTGCCAGTAGGGATTGGTCGGCTAGCCCTTTGACAGATACGCAGTATTTT
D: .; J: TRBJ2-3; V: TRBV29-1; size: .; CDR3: CSVERGGTDTQYF; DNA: TGCAGCGTTGAGCGGGGCGGCACAGATACGCAGTATTTT
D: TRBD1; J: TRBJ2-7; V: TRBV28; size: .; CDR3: CASRRGPGEQYF; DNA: TGTGCCAGCAGAAGGGGGCCGGGGGAGCAGTACTTC
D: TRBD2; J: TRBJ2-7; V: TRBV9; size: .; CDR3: CASSPRGSGGAWEQYF; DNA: TGTGCCAGCAGCCCCCGGGGTAGCGGGGGGGCCTGGGAGCAGTACTTC
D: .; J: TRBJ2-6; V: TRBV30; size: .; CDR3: CAWSVGTSGANVLTF; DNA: TGTGCCTGGAGTGTGGGCACCTCTGGGGCCAACGTCCTGACTTTC
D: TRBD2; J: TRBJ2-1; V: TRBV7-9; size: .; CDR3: CASSLAGRGNEQFF; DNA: TGTGCCAGCAGCTTAGCGGGGAGGGGCAATGAGCAGTTCTTC
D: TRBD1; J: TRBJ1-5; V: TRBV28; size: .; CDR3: CASSSGQAGDQPQHF; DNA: TGTGCCAGCAGTTCCGGACAGGCGGGGGATCAGCCCCAGCATTTT
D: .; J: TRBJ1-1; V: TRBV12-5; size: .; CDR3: CASGEAVEAFF; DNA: TGTGCTAGTGGTGAGGCGGTTGAAGCTTTCTTT